The rows below give T cell receptor beta chains drawn from one sample of a study of metastatic and nonmetastatic thyroid tumors. Using MiXCR, TCRdb reanalyzed the PCR reads. The sample records roughly 15,000 clones, 25% to 30% being singletons. Sequences were obtained from adjacent normal tissue. Every receptor here comes from a female donor with papillary thyroid cancer or a benign thyroid nodule (not recorded which). Some clones in this sample may be carry-over from other donors' samples. Both conserved end residues are part of each CDR3. The D gene is left open where the match is weak. A clone size is listed for some rows: how often the clone was seen (once, few, many), or a class if it is expanded.

CDR3 length: 15
clone size: few
V gene: TRBV10-3
J gene: TRBJ2-7
D gene: TRBD2
CDR3 DNA: TGTGCCATCAGTGGTGGACTAGCGGGGGGCTACGAGCAGTACTTC
CDR3 protein: CAISGGLAGGYEQYF

CDR3 length: 15
clone size: NA
V gene: TRBV19
J gene: TRBJ2-1
D gene: NA
CDR3 DNA: TGTGCCAGTGCCACAGGCCCCGGCTCCTACAATGAGCAGTTCTTC
CDR3 protein: CASATGPGSYNEQFF

CDR3 length: 19
clone size: NA
V gene: TRBV30
J gene: TRBJ2-2
D gene: NA
CDR3 DNA: TGTGCCTGGAGTGTATTCGGGGGCGCTTATTACGCGAACACCGGGGAGCTGTTTTTT
CDR3 protein: CAWSVFGGAYYANTGELFF

CDR3 length: 13
clone size: few
V gene: TRBV28
J gene: TRBJ2-7
D gene: NA
CDR3 DNA: TGTGCCAGCAGTTTATCCGACAGAATAGAGCAGTACTTC
CDR3 protein: CASSLSDRIEQYF

CDR3 length: 16
clone size: NA
V gene: TRBV28
J gene: TRBJ1-5
D gene: NA
CDR3 DNA: TGTGCCAGCGCAAATTTTGGGGCAAGGTTTAATCAGCCCCAGCATTTT
CDR3 protein: CASANFGARFNQPQHF

CDR3 length: 13
clone size: NA
V gene: TRBV6-4
J gene: TRBJ1-2
D gene: NA
CDR3 DNA: TGTGCCAGCAGCACACAGGGAATCGGAGGCTACACCTTC
CDR3 protein: CASSTQGIGGYTF

CDR3 length: 15
clone size: few
V gene: TRBV20-1
J gene: TRBJ2-1
D gene: TRBD2
CDR3 DNA: TGCAGTGCTAGAATAGCGGGGGTCAAGTACAATGAGCAGTTCTTC
CDR3 protein: CSARIAGVKYNEQFF

CDR3 length: 11
clone size: few
V gene: TRBV2
J gene: TRBJ1-2
D gene: NA
CDR3 DNA: TGTGCCAGCCAGGGGTACCATTGCTACACTTTC
CDR3 protein: CASQGYHCYTF

CDR3 length: 12
clone size: NA
V gene: TRBV5-5
J gene: TRBJ1-1
D gene: NA
CDR3 DNA: TGTGCCAGCAGCTTCCAGAACACTGAAGCTTTCTTT
CDR3 protein: CASSFQNTEAFF

CDR3 length: 14
clone size: many
V gene: TRBV20-1
J gene: TRBJ1-2
D gene: NA
CDR3 DNA: TGCAGTGCTAGTCCGCTAGAGTATTCGGGTGGCTACACCTTC
CDR3 protein: CSASPLEYSGGYTF

CDR3 length: 17
clone size: few
V gene: TRBV11-2
J gene: TRBJ1-3
D gene: NA
CDR3 DNA: TGTGCCAGCAGCAGGAGGGACGGGGGGTTAACCGGAAACACCATATATTTT
CDR3 protein: CASSRRDGGLTGNTIYF

CDR3 length: 14
clone size: NA
V gene: TRBV20-1
J gene: TRBJ1-1
D gene: NA
CDR3 DNA: TGCAGTGCTAGAGATCACAGGGTGAACACTGAAGCTTTCTTT
CDR3 protein: CSARDHRVNTEAFF

CDR3 length: 11
clone size: few
V gene: TRBV20-1
J gene: TRBJ2-1
D gene: NA
CDR3 DNA: TGCAGTGCGTCGCCATACAATGAGCAGTTCTTC
CDR3 protein: CSASPYNEQFF

CDR3 length: 12
clone size: NA
V gene: TRBV5-6
J gene: TRBJ2-5
D gene: NA
CDR3 DNA: TGTGCCAGCAGCTGGGGTGCGGAGACCCAGTACTTC
CDR3 protein: CASSWGAETQYF

CDR3 length: 13
clone size: NA
V gene: TRBV28
J gene: TRBJ1-2
D gene: TRBD1
CDR3 DNA: TGTGCCAGCAGTTCGGGGACAGGGCCTGGCTACACCTTC
CDR3 protein: CASSSGTGPGYTF

CDR3 length: 16
clone size: NA
V gene: TRBV11-2
J gene: TRBJ2-1
D gene: TRBD2
CDR3 DNA: TGTGCCAGCAGCTTATCATTGGCGGGAGGGATTAATGAGCAGTTCTTC
CDR3 protein: CASSLSLAGGINEQFF

CDR3 length: 15
clone size: few
V gene: TRBV9
J gene: TRBJ2-1
D gene: TRBD2
CDR3 DNA: TGTGCCAGCAGCCTGACTAGCGGGGCCTACAATGAGCAGTTCTTC
CDR3 protein: CASSLTSGAYNEQFF

CDR3 length: 12
clone size: few
V gene: TRBV6-1
J gene: TRBJ1-5
D gene: NA
CDR3 DNA: TGTGCCAGCAGTACAGGGTCACAGCCCCAGCATTTT
CDR3 protein: CASSTGSQPQHF

CDR3 length: 13
clone size: few
V gene: TRBV7-2
J gene: TRBJ1-1
D gene: NA
CDR3 DNA: TGTGCCAGCAGCGTCAAAAAGAACACTGAAGCTTTCTTT
CDR3 protein: CASSVKKNTEAFF

CDR3 length: 14
clone size: NA
V gene: TRBV4-3
J gene: TRBJ2-5
D gene: NA
CDR3 DNA: TGCGCCAGCAGCCAAGAGGGGGGCCGGGAGACCCAGTACTTC
CDR3 protein: CASSQEGGRETQYF

CDR3 length: 14
clone size: few
V gene: TRBV2
J gene: TRBJ2-1
D gene: NA
CDR3 DNA: TGTGCCAGCAGTGTTGCCGGGACTTTCAATGAGCAGTTCTTC
CDR3 protein: CASSVAGTFNEQFF

CDR3 length: 14
clone size: NA
V gene: TRBV5-1
J gene: TRBJ1-1
D gene: NA
CDR3 DNA: TGCGCCAGCAGCTTGGAGGCCGACGCCACTGAAGCTTTCTTT
CDR3 protein: CASSLEADATEAFF

CDR3 length: 14
clone size: few
V gene: TRBV4-3
J gene: TRBJ2-7
D gene: NA
CDR3 DNA: TGCGCCAGCAGCCCCTACGGAGGGTCCTACGAGCAGTACTTC
CDR3 protein: CASSPYGGSYEQYF

CDR3 length: 13
clone size: NA
V gene: TRBV6-1
J gene: TRBJ1-5
D gene: NA
CDR3 DNA: TGTGCCAGCAGTGTACAGGAATATCAGCCCCAGCATTTT
CDR3 protein: CASSVQEYQPQHF

CDR3 length: 12
clone size: NA
V gene: TRBV20-1
J gene: TRBJ1-1
D gene: NA
CDR3 DNA: TGCAGTGCCCAGGGTCTGGACACTGAAGCTTTCTTT
CDR3 protein: CSAQGLDTEAFF

CDR3 length: 12
clone size: NA
V gene: TRBV20-1
J gene: TRBJ2-1
D gene: TRBD2
CDR3 DNA: TGCAGTGCGCTGGTGACTAGCGGGAATCAGTTCTTC
CDR3 protein: CSALVTSGNQFF

CDR3 length: 16
clone size: NA
V gene: TRBV6-1
J gene: TRBJ1-3
D gene: NA
CDR3 DNA: TGTGCCAGCAGTGACCCCAGGGGTATGGCTGGAAACACCATATATTTT
CDR3 protein: CASSDPRGMAGNTIYF

CDR3 length: 15
clone size: NA
V gene: TRBV6-1
J gene: TRBJ1-1
D gene: NA
CDR3 DNA: TGTGCCAGCAGTGAATATGACAGACCGAACACTGCAGCTTTCTTT
CDR3 protein: CASSEYDRPNTAAFF

CDR3 length: 12
clone size: NA
V gene: TRBV19
J gene: TRBJ2-5
D gene: NA
CDR3 DNA: TGTGCCAGTAGCAGTCGTGGAGAGACCCAGTACTTC
CDR3 protein: CASSSRGETQYF

CDR3 length: 13
clone size: NA
V gene: TRBV7-3
J gene: TRBJ2-3
D gene: NA
CDR3 DNA: TGTGCCAGCAGCTTGTTCGGCACAGATACGCAGTATTTT
CDR3 protein: CASSLFGTDTQYF

CDR3 length: 14
clone size: few
V gene: TRBV28
J gene: TRBJ2-7
D gene: NA
CDR3 DNA: TGTGCCAGCACCCGGACAGCAACTCGTCGAGAGCAGTACTTC
CDR3 protein: CASTRTATRREQYF

CDR3 length: 13
clone size: few
V gene: TRBV6-1
J gene: TRBJ1-5
D gene: NA
CDR3 DNA: TGTGCCAGCTCCCGCAGGGAGGATGAGCCCCAGCATTTT
CDR3 protein: CASSRREDEPQHF

CDR3 length: 20
clone size: few
V gene: TRBV11-1
J gene: TRBJ2-2
D gene: NA
CDR3 DNA: TGTGCCAGCAGCTTAGCCGTCCGGCGGGGCGTTTCCGGTAGGACCGGGGAGCTGTTTTTT
CDR3 protein: CASSLAVRRGVSGRTGELFF

CDR3 length: 13
clone size: NA
V gene: TRBV7-3
J gene: TRBJ1-2
D gene: NA
CDR3 DNA: TGTGCCAGCAGCCGTGACCCAGGCTATGGCTACACCTTC
CDR3 protein: CASSRDPGYGYTF

CDR3 length: 15
clone size: NA
V gene: TRBV20-1
J gene: TRBJ2-5
D gene: NA
CDR3 DNA: TGCAGTGCTAGAGGCGATTTAGGAGGGCGAGAGACCCAGTACTTC
CDR3 protein: CSARGDLGGRETQYF

CDR3 length: 13
clone size: many
V gene: TRBV30
J gene: TRBJ1-1
D gene: TRBD1
CDR3 DNA: TGTGCCTGGAACAGGGGGCAGAACACTGAAGCTTTCTTT
CDR3 protein: CAWNRGQNTEAFF

CDR3 length: 15
clone size: NA
V gene: TRBV19
J gene: TRBJ2-7
D gene: NA
CDR3 DNA: TGTGCCAGTAGCCTAGGGTATGGGGCAGCCCACGAGCAGTACTTC
CDR3 protein: CASSLGYGAAHEQYF

CDR3 length: 16
clone size: few
V gene: TRBV10-3
J gene: TRBJ2-1
D gene: NA
CDR3 DNA: TGTGCCATCAGTGGAGGTGGGACACCCTTTAACAATGAGCAGTTCTTC
CDR3 protein: CAISGGGTPFNNEQFF

CDR3 length: 14
clone size: NA
V gene: TRBV20-1
J gene: TRBJ2-3
D gene: NA
CDR3 DNA: TGCAGTGCGCTCGGGGGCGGGAGTACAGATACGCAGTATTTT
CDR3 protein: CSALGGGSTDTQYF

CDR3 length: 13
clone size: NA
V gene: TRBV30
J gene: TRBJ1-1
D gene: NA
CDR3 DNA: TGTGCCTGGAGTCTGCAGAGGCACACTGAAGCTTTCTTT
CDR3 protein: CAWSLQRHTEAFF

CDR3 length: 15
clone size: NA
V gene: TRBV2
J gene: TRBJ2-2
D gene: TRBD1
CDR3 DNA: TGTGCCAGCAGCAAACAGGGGGCATTGTCCGGGGAGCTGTTTTTT
CDR3 protein: CASSKQGALSGELFF

CDR3 length: 18
clone size: NA
V gene: TRBV5-1
J gene: TRBJ2-7
D gene: NA
CDR3 DNA: TGCGCCAGCAGCCCCCTGGATCCGGTCGTGGGCACAGGCTACGAGCAGTACTTC
CDR3 protein: CASSPLDPVVGTGYEQYF

CDR3 length: 15
clone size: NA
V gene: TRBV7-2
J gene: TRBJ2-7
D gene: NA
CDR3 DNA: TGTGCCAGCAGCTTAGCCGGTAGCAGCTCCTACGAGCAGTACTTC
CDR3 protein: CASSLAGSSSYEQYF

CDR3 length: 17
clone size: NA
V gene: TRBV11-2
J gene: TRBJ2-2
D gene: NA
CDR3 DNA: TGTGCCAGCAGCTTAGGATGGCCAGCGTCGAACACCGGGGAGCTGTTTTTT
CDR3 protein: CASSLGWPASNTGELFF

CDR3 length: 16
clone size: NA
V gene: TRBV24-1
J gene: TRBJ2-3
D gene: TRBD2
CDR3 DNA: TGTGCCACCAGAAGCGGGACTAGCGGTAGCACAGATACGCAGTATTTT
CDR3 protein: CATRSGTSGSTDTQYF

CDR3 length: 18
clone size: NA
V gene: TRBV4-1
J gene: TRBJ2-1
D gene: TRBD1
CDR3 DNA: TGCGCCAGCAGCCAACCTTCACAGGGGTTCCCTATCTACAATGAGCAGTTCTTC
CDR3 protein: CASSQPSQGFPIYNEQFF

CDR3 length: 16
clone size: NA
V gene: TRBV27
J gene: TRBJ1-2
D gene: NA
CDR3 DNA: TGTGCCAGCAGTTTATACACCCCAGTGGTTGGGGGGGGCTACACCTTC
CDR3 protein: CASSLYTPVVGGGYTF

CDR3 length: 12
clone size: few
V gene: TRBV11-2
J gene: TRBJ2-7
D gene: NA
CDR3 DNA: TGTGCCAGCAGCTTAGAGAACTACGAGCAGTACTTC
CDR3 protein: CASSLENYEQYF

CDR3 length: 11
clone size: NA
V gene: TRBV5-1
J gene: TRBJ2-1
D gene: NA
CDR3 DNA: TGCGCCAGCAGCCGGGGGAATGAGCAGTTCTTC
CDR3 protein: CASSRGNEQFF

CDR3 length: 13
clone size: NA
V gene: TRBV30
J gene: TRBJ2-2
D gene: NA
CDR3 DNA: TGTGCCTGGAGTGGTACTAGCACCGGGGAGCTGTTTTTT
CDR3 protein: CAWSGTSTGELFF

CDR3 length: 12
clone size: NA
V gene: TRBV6-1
J gene: TRBJ2-5
D gene: NA
CDR3 DNA: TGTGCCAGCGGTACAGGCCGGGAGACCCAGTACTTC
CDR3 protein: CASGTGRETQYF

CDR3 length: 13
clone size: NA
V gene: TRBV3-1
J gene: TRBJ1-2
D gene: NA
CDR3 DNA: TGTGCCAGCAGCCAAGGTGTAGCCTATGGCTACACCTTC
CDR3 protein: CASSQGVAYGYTF